This entry describes one T cell receptor beta chain. The sample belongs to a study of early T cells in non-severe SARS-CoV-2 infection. Trimming stripped 7 bases from V and 0 bases from J, with 12 bases between. The CDR3 is made up of 15 amino acids. Germline V gene data show CDR1 as KGHDR and CDR2 as SFDVKD. Individual cDNA molecules received unique molecular identifiers during library preparation. In TCRdb, the 5' RACE reads were re-called with MiXCR into one record per CDR3 protein. This sample yields just under 65,000 distinct CDR3 sequences, of which over 4.5% are seen a single time; more than 3% belongs to the top ten.

This clonotype originated in an adult who was a healthcare worker with PCR-confirmed SARS-CoV-2 infection or an uninfected control (not recorded which). The source was whole blood, collected at baseline. The chain combines TRBV24-1 with TRBJ2-1; D possibly corresponds to TRBD1 (6 bases). For the CDR3, the DNA is TGTGCCACCAGCCCACAGGGAAGCTCCTACAATGAGCAGTTCTTC. It is translated as CATSPQGSSYNEQFF.